What follows are 21 T cell receptor beta chains derived from one specimen sequenced in a study of blood T cells in healthy people across ages. A J-beta primer mix and a sample-barcoded 5' primer were used in a second PCR of roughly 7 to 12 cycles. One entry per CDR3 protein, called by TCRdb with MiXCR from the 5' RACE reads. The sample includes 800,000 or so distinct CDR3 sequences, more than 20% of them seen just once. These same records also appear under a second study, on T cells of mothers and their children.

Sequencing was done on a sample of blood. These receptors came from a boy aged 5 to 17 in good health.

The genes are TRBV21-1 and TRBJ2-5; the table's D call of TRBD2 was not tested on the DNA. TRBV21-1 is tagged as a pseudogene. The CDR3 spans 19 residues. The DNA of the CDR3 is TGTGCCAGCAGCTGGGAGCTTAGCGGGAGGGGTTTGTACCAAGAGACCCAGTACTTC. As protein: CASSWELSGRGLYQETQYF.

This clonotype has more than one count but fewer than ten. V usage is TRBV3-1 and J usage is TRBJ2-5; perhaps TRBD2 as D (5 bases). V shed 2 bases and J shed 2 bases, with 12 bases lying between them. The CDR3 runs 15 residues. CDR1 and CDR2 (germline): LGHDT, YNNKEL (reference sequence). The CDR3 reads CASSQPHRGQETQYF. For the CDR3, the DNA is TGTGCCAGCAGCCAACCTCACAGAGGGCAAGAGACCCAGTACTTC.

The chain is built from TRBV4-1 and TRBJ2-7, with 9 bases lining up with TRBD2. The CDR3 extends over 18 amino acids. V gave up 4 bases and J gave up 5 bases; unmatched junction bases: 18. Germline V lookup: CDR1 MGHRA, CDR2 YSYEKL. The DNA of the CDR3 is TGCGCCAGCAGCCCACCTCGGGATAGCGGGAGAGGTCCCCACGAGCAGTACTTC. Encoded protein: CASSPPRDSGRGPHEQYF.

The chain uses TRBV28 and TRBJ2-7; 10 positions agree with TRBD1. V shed 6 bases and J 5 bases; nucleotides not matched to a gene: 7. The CDR3 is 14 residues long. Germline CDR1 reads MDHEN; CDR2 reads SYDVKM. The DNA of the CDR3 is TGTGCCAGCAGCTTTGGGACAGGGGAGAACGAGCAGTACTTC. Translating gives CASSFGTGENEQYF.

This clonotype has a handful of counts. The chain is built from TRBV3-1 and TRBJ2-5; either TRBD1 or TRBD2 may fit D (6 bases each). This CDR3 is built from 16 residues. Germline V gives CDR1 LGHDT, CDR2 YNNKEL (reference sequence). V shed 0 bases and J shed 2 bases, with 13 bases lying between them. DNA for the CDR3: TGTGCCAGCAGCCAAGATAGGGGGGCGCGGCAAGAGACCCAGTACTTC. It yields the protein CASSQDRGARQETQYF.

This clonotype appeared a few times. The rearrangement uses TRBV5-1 and TRBJ2-2; D could derive from TRBD1 or TRBD2 (5 bases each). V lost 4 bases and J lost 1, with 17 bases in between. CDR3 length: 17 amino acids. Germline V gene sequence: CDR1 SGHRS, CDR2 YFSETQ. CDR3 protein: CASSETPGTMNTGELFF. The CDR3 coding sequence is TGCGCCAGCAGCGAGACACCCGGGACCATGAACACCGGGGAGCTGTTTTTT.

The rearrangement uses TRBV18 and TRBJ2-5; 10 positions agree with TRBD2. With V trimmed by 3 bases and J by 3 bases, 4 bases remained unmatched. Germline CDR1 is KGHSH and CDR2 is LQKENI. CDR3 length: 15 amino acids. Here the CDR3 DNA reads TGTGCCAGCTCACCGAGGACTAGCGGTGAAGAGACCCAGTACTTC. Protein sequence: CASSPRTSGEETQYF.

The V call is TRBV27, the J call TRBJ2-1; D unresolved. Germline V gives CDR1 MNHEY, CDR2 SMNVEV (reference sequence). The CDR3 spans 14 residues. Trimming shortened V by 4 bases and J by 5 bases, and 12 bases separated the two germline ends. The CDR3 spells CASSSMGMNNEQFF. The CDR3 nucleotides read TGTGCCAGCAGTTCGATGGGAATGAACAATGAGCAGTTCTTC.

CDR3 bases: TGTGCCAGCAGCCAAGCCGACCATGAAAAACTGTTTTTT. Translation: CASSQADHEKLFF. The gene calls are TRBV3-1 and TRBJ1-4; D gene uncertain. This CDR3 comprises 13 residues. The V end lost 1 base, the J end lost 6 bases, and 6 bases lay between the germline ends. Germline-derived CDR1 and CDR2 are LGHDT and YNNKEL (reference sequence). The complete variable domain, with remaining parts taken from reference TRBV3-1 and TRBJ1-4, reads DTAVSQTPKYLVTQMGNDKSIKCEQNLGHDTMYWYKQDSKKFLKIMFSYNNKELIINETVPNRFSPKSPDKAHLNLHINSLELGDSAVYFCASSQADHEKLFFGSGTQLSVL.

This clonotype was picked up a small number of times. The chain carries TRBV20-1 and TRBJ2-5; D tentatively fits TRBD1 or TRBD2 (5 bases each). The V end lost 3 bases, the J end lost 10 bases, and 21 bases lay between the germline ends. CDR1 and CDR2 (germline): DFQATT, SNEGSKA (reference sequence). The CDR3 contains 14 residues. CDR3 loop: CSASPPVGVYIQYF. The CDR3 DNA is TGCAGTGCTAGTCCCCCCGTGGGGGTGTACATCCAGTACTTC.

This clonotype came up a few times. V gene TRBV4-3 combines with J gene TRBJ2-2; 10 nucleotides match TRBD2. The CDR3 runs to 15 residues. Trimming took 4 bases from V and 3 from J; bases not matched to a gene: 2. Per germline, CDR1 LGHNA and CDR2 YSLEER. The CDR3 sequence: CASSLGTSDTGELFF. The CDR3 bases are TGCGCCAGCAGCCTCGGGACTAGCGACACCGGGGAGCTGTTTTTT.

The chain combines TRBV6-2 or TRBV6-3 with TRBJ2-5; 7 nucleotides line up with TRBD2. Trimming removed 0 bases from V and 1 base from J; junction bases left unmatched: 5. CDR1 is MNHEY, CDR2 SVGEGT, per germline. The CDR3 length is 16 residues. In DNA, the CDR3 is TGTGCCAGCAGTTACTCCCCGGCGGGAGTCCAAGAGACCCAGTACTTC. Translating gives CASSYSPAGVQETQYF.

Note on this clonotype: A much more abundant neighbour one base away suggests this may be a read error. V is TRBV13 and J is TRBJ2-1, with 13 nucleotides matching TRBD2. Germline V lookup: CDR1 PRHDT, CDR2 FYEKMQ (reference sequence). This CDR3 comprises 15 residues. V was pared by 4 bases and J by 6 bases, with 3 bases of the junction left unmatched. CDR3 coding DNA: TGTGCCAGCAGCTCCCGGACTAGCGGGAGCAATGAGCAGTTCTTC. It specifies CASSSRTSGSNEQFF.

The rearrangement joins TRBV15 to TRBJ2-5; no reliable D call. TRBJ2-1 explains the end of the DNA better; the J call may be wrong. This CDR3 is 13 amino acids long. The germline V gene has CDR1 LNHNV and CDR2 YYDKDF (reference sequence). The CDR3 coding sequence is TGTGCCACCAGCAGAGAGGGCGGAACGGAGCAGTTCTTC. It yields the protein CATSREGGTEQFF.

The chain joins TRBV7-3 to TRBJ2-1; unclear D gene. Germline V gene sequence: CDR1 SGHTA, CDR2 FQGTGA. The V and J ends lost 8 bases and 0 bases respectively, with 17 bases between them. This CDR3 spans 16 amino acids. Here the CDR3 reads CASSPLSSSSYNEQFF. The CDR3 nucleotides are TGTGCCAGCTCCCCCCTCTCGTCGAGCTCCTACAATGAGCAGTTCTTC.

The table lists this clonotype with a few counts. The V gene is TRBV28, the J gene TRBJ2-7, with TRBD2 matching 9 bases. CDR3 length equals 16 residues. Germline-derived CDR1 and CDR2 are MDHEN and SYDVKM. The trim removed 2 bases at V and 2 bases at J, leaving 7 bases unmatched. The CDR3 bases are TGTGCCAGCAGTTTACTCGCGGGAGGGCCACCCTACGAGCAGTACTTC. As protein: CASSLLAGGPPYEQYF. Variable domain in full (rest from reference TRBV28 and TRBJ2-7): DVKVTQSSRYLVKRTGEKVFLECVQDMDHENMFWYRQDPGLGLRLIYFSYDVKMKEKGDIPEGYSVSREKKERFSLILESASTNQTSMYLCASSLLAGGPPYEQYFGPGTRLTVT.

As to this clonotype: Sequence at one end of the junction differs from germline and may be a read error. The gene calls are TRBV28 and TRBJ1-5, with a possible D match to TRBD1 (6 bases). CDR3 size: 15 residues. The V gene's germline CDR1 is MDHEN and CDR2 SYDVKM. The CDR3 bases are TGTGCCAGCGGCCCCAGACAGGTTGGGGATCAGTCCCAGCATTTT. Its protein product is CASGPRQVGDQSQHF.

This clonotype appeared a few times. V and J are TRBV7-9 and TRBJ1-1, with 10 bases lining up with TRBD1. The V gene end was trimmed by 0 bases and the J gene end by 0 bases; junction bases not matched to a gene: 1. The CDR3 loop spans 16 amino acids. Germline V lookup: CDR1 SEHNR, CDR2 FQNEAQ (reference sequence). CDR3 sequence (DNA): TGTGCCAGCAGCTTAGCGACAGGGGGCATGAACACTGAAGCTTTCTTT. This sequence encodes CASSLATGGMNTEAFF.

The chain couples TRBV20-1 to TRBJ1-2, with 7 bases lining up with TRBD1. The CDR3 is made up of 13 amino acids. V lost 3 bases to trimming and J lost 3 bases; unmatched junction nucleotides: 4. Germline-derived CDR1 and CDR2 are DFQATT and SNEGSKA (reference sequence). The CDR3 DNA reads as TGCAGTGCTAGCGCCGGGACAGACTATGGCTACACCTTC. As protein: CSASAGTDYGYTF.

This clonotype was detected only a few times. The rearrangement joins TRBV6-6 to TRBJ2-1; TRBD1 is a possible D gene (6 bases). The last part of the DNA fits TRBJ2-7 better; the J call may be wrong. The CDR3 loop spans 15 amino acids. Per the germline V gene, CDR1 is MNHNY and CDR2 is SVGAGI (reference sequence). In DNA form, the CDR3 reads TGTGCCAGCAGTTACTCAAGGGGGTTCCGATACGAGCAGTACTTC. Residues: CASSYSRGFRYEQYF.

This clonotype has at least ten counts. V and J are TRBV30 and TRBJ2-2, with 9 positions matching TRBD1. Germline V gene lookup returns CDR1 GTSNPN and CDR2 SVGIG (reference sequence). J lost 6 bases, V lost 1 base, and 9 bases had no gene match. The CDR3 runs to 16 residues. In DNA, the CDR3 is TGTGCCTGGAGTGCCCAATTAGGACAGGGGTCCGGGGAGCTGTTTTTT. Translating gives CAWSAQLGQGSGELFF.